These 6 T cell receptor beta chains originate from one sample sequenced in a study of cytomegalovirus exposure and HLA in healthy donors. PCR amplification relied on 60 Vbeta primers (plus 13 Jbeta primers). Method: immunoSEQ multiplex PCR; TCRdb's copy keeps in-frame clones and lacks some. The sample lists more than 80,000 clones; about four fifths were seen once. Sequenced: PBMCs. These receptors came from a man aged 18 to 30 in good health and CMV-seropositive.

V is TRBV2 and J is TRBJ1-1; D gene uncertain. The germline V gene encodes CDR1 SNHLY and CDR2 FYNNEI. Trimming took 11 bases from V and 6 from J, leaving 19 bases between them. The CDR3 covers 13 residues. CDR3 DNA sequence: TGTGCCGGCGACACAGCCCGGTCTGCTGAAGCTTTCTTT. Translating gives CAGDTARSAEAFF.

J is TRBJ2-4 and V is TRBV29-1; the match to TRBD2 covers 13 bases. V trimming: 3 bases; J trimming: 1 base; junction bases outside the gene matches: 9. CDR3 length equals 18 residues. Germline-derived CDR1 and CDR2 are SQVTM and ANQGSEA. The CDR3 protein is CSVEEGLAGFMAKNIQYF. The CDR3, as DNA: TGCAGCGTTGAGGAGGGACTAGCGGGATTCATGGCCAAAAACATTCAGTACTTC.

The chain combines TRBV25-1 with TRBJ1-5; 9 bases are shared with TRBD1. Germline V gene data show CDR1 as MGHDK and CDR2 as SYGVNS. Germline trimming cut 4 bases from V and 6 bases from J; bases unmatched to any gene: 7. This CDR3 region has 15 residues. CDR3 in amino acids: CASSGLGQGGQPQHF. DNA of the CDR3: TGTGCCAGCAGTGGCCTGGGACAGGGAGGTCAGCCCCAGCATTTT.

This chain uses TRBV9 with TRBJ1-1, with D possibly matching TRBD1 (5 bases). V lost 4 bases to trimming and J lost 4 bases, with 14 bases between them. Per germline, CDR1 SGDLS and CDR2 YYNGEE. There are 14 residues in the CDR3. CDR3 sequence: CASSLDGGTTEAFF. Here the CDR3 DNA reads TGTGCCAGCAGCCTCGACGGGGGGACCACTGAAGCTTTCTTT.

V gene TRBV7-8 combines with J gene TRBJ2-7; 11 bases map to TRBD1. Germline assignment: CDR1 SGHVS and CDR2 FQNEAQ. Trimming took 4 bases from V and 3 from J; bases not matched to a gene: 5. The CDR3 loop spans 15 amino acids. The CDR3 DNA is TGTGCCAGCAGCTCCTCCGGGACAGGGGGCTACGAGCAGTACTTC. The encoded protein is CASSSSGTGGYEQYF.

The chain links TRBV6-4 to TRBJ2-1; 8 nucleotides align to TRBD1. The germline V gene encodes CDR1 MRHNA and CDR2 SNTAGT. The CDR3 is made up of 14 amino acids. V dropped 10 bases and J dropped 4; count of bases not matched to a gene: 9. CDR3 amino acids: CANLAGGRYNEQFF. CDR3 nucleotides: TGTGCCAATTTGGCAGGGGGCAGGTACAATGAGCAGTTCTTC.